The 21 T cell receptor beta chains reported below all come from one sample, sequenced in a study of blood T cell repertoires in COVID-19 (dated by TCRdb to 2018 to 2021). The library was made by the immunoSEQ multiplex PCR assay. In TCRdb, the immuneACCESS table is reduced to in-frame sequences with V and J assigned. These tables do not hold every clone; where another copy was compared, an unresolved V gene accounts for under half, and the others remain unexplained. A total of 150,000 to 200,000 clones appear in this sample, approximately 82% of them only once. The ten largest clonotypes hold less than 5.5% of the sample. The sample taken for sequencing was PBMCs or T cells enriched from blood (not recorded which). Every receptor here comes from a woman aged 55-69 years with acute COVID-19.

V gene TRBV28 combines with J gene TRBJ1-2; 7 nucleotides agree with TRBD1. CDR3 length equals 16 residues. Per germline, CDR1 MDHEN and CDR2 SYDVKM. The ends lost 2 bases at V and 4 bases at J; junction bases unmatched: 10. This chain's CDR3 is CASSLQGGQGVYGYTF. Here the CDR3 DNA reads TGTGCCAGCAGTTTACAGGGTGGGCAGGGGGTCTATGGCTACACCTTC.

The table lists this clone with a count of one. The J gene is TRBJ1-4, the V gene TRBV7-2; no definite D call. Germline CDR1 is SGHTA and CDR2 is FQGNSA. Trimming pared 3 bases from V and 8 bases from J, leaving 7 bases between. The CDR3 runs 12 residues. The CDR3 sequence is CASSFGGEKLFF. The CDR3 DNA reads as TGTGCCAGCAGCTTTGGCGGGGAAAAACTGTTTTTT.

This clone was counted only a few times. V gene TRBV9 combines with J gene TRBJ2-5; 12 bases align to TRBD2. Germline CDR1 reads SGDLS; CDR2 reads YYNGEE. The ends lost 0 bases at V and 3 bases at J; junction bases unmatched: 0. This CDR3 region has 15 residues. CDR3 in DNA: TGTGCCAGCAGCGTAGGACTAGCGGGGGAAGAGACCCAGTACTTC. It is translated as CASSVGLAGEETQYF.

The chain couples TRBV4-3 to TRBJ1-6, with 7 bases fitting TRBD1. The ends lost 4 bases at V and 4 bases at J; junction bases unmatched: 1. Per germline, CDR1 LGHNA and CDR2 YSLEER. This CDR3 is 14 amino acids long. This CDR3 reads CASSLTGYNSPLHF. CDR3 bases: TGCGCCAGCAGCCTGACAGGGTATAATTCACCCCTCCACTTT.

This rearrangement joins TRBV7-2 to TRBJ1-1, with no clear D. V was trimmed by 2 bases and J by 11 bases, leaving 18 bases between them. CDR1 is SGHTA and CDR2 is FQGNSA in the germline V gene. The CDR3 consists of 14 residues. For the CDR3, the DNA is TGTGCCAGCAGCTTACAGGTTACCGTGGCCCAGGCTTTCTTT. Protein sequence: CASSLQVTVAQAFF.

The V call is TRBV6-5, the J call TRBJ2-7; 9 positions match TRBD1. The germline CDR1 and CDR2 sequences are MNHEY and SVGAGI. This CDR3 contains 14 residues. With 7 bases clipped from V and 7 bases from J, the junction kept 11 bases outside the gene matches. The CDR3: CASKIQGALGEQYF. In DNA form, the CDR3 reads TGTGCCAGCAAAATACAGGGGGCATTGGGGGAGCAGTACTTC.

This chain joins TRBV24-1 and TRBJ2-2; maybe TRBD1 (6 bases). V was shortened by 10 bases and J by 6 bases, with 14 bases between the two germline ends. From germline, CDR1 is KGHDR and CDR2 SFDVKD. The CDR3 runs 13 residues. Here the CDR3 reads CATRYRVAGELFF. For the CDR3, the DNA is TGTGCCACTAGATACAGGGTAGCCGGGGAGCTGTTTTTT.

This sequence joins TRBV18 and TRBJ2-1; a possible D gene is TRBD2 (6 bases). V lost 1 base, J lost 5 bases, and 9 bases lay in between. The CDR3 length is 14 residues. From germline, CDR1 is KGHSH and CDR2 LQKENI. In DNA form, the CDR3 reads TGTGCCAGCTCACCACGGTCGGGAGACAATGAGCAGTTCTTC. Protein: CASSPRSGDNEQFF.

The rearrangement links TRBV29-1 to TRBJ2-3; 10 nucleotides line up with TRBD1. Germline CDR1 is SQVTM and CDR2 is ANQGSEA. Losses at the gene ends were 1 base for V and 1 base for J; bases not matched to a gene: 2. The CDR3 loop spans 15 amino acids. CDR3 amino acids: CSVEAGQGGTDTQYF. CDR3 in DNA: TGCAGCGTTGAAGCTGGACAGGGGGGCACAGATACGCAGTATTTT.

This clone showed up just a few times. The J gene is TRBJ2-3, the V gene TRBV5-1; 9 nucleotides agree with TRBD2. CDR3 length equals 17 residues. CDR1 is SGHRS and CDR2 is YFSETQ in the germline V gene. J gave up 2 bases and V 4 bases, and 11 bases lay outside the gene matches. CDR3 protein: CASSGFLAGLPTDTQYF. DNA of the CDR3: TGCGCCAGCAGCGGGTTTCTAGCGGGGTTACCCACAGATACGCAGTATTTT.

CDR3 coding DNA: TGTGCCAGCAGTCTCATTTTGACAGGGGGGTACAATCAGCCCCAGCATTTT. This gives the protein CASSLILTGGYNQPQHF. The V call is TRBV28, the J call TRBJ1-5, with 9 bases aligning to TRBD1. The CDR3 contains 17 residues. Unmatched junction bases numbered 11, after V lost 5 bases and J lost 3 bases. The germline gives CDR1 MDHEN, CDR2 SYDVKM.

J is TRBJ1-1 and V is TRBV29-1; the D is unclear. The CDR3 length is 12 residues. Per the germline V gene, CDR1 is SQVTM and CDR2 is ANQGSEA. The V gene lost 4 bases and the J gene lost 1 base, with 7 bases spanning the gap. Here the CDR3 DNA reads TGCAGCGTTGGGAACAGGAACACTGAAGCTTTCTTT. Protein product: CSVGNRNTEAFF.

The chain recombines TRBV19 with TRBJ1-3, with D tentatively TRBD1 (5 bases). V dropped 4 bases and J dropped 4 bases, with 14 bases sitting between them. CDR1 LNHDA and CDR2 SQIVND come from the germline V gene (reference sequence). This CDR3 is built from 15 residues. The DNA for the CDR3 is TGTGCCAGTAGTAGGACCGCGGAGGGGGGAAACACCATATATTTT. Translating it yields CASSRTAEGGNTIYF.

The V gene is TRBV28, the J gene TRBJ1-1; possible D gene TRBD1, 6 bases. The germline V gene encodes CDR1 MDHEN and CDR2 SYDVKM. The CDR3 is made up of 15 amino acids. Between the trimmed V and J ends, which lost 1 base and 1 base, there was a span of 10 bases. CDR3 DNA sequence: TGTGCCAGCAGTTTATTATTGGGACAGAACACTGAAGCTTTCTTT. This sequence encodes CASSLLLGQNTEAFF.

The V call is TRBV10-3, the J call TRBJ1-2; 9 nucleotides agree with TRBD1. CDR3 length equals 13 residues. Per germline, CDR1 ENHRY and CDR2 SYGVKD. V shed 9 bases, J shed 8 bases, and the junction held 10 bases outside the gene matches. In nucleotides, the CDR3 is TGTGCCATGGGCACCGGGACAGGGAGCGGCTACACCTTC. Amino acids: CAMGTGTGSGYTF.

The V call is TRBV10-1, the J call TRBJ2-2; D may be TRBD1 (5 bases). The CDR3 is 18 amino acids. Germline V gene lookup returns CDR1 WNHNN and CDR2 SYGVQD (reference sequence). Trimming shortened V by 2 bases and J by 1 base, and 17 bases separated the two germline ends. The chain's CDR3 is CASSERVGKGKNTGELFF. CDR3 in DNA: TGCGCCAGCAGTGAGAGGGTGGGGAAGGGGAAGAACACCGGGGAGCTGTTTTTT.

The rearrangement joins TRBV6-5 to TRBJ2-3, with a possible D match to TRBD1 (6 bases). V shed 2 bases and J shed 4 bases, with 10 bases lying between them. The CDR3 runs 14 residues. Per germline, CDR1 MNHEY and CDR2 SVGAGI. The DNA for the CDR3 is TGTGCCAGCAGTTACCTACAGGGCGCAGATACGCAGTATTTT. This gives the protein CASSYLQGADTQYF.

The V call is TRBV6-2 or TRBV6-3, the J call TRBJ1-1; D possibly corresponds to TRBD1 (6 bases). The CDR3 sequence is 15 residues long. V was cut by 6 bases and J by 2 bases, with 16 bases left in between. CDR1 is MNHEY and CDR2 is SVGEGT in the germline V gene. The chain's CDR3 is CASSTTGTGNTEAFF. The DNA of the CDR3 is TGTGCCAGCAGCACTACAGGGACGGGAAACACTGAAGCTTTCTTT.

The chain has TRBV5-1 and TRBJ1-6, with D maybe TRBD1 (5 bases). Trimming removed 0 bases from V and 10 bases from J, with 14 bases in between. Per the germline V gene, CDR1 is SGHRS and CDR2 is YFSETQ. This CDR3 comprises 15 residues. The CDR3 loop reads CASSLASAGGSPLHF. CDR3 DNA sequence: TGCGCCAGCAGCTTGGCCTCGGCGGGGGGGTCACCCCTCCACTTT.

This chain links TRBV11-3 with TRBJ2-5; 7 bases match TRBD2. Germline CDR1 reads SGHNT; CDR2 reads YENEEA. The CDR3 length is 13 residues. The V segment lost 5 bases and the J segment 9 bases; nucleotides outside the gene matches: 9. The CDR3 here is CASSPRKGGAQYF. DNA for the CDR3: TGTGCCAGCAGCCCCCGCAAGGGAGGGGCCCAGTACTTC.

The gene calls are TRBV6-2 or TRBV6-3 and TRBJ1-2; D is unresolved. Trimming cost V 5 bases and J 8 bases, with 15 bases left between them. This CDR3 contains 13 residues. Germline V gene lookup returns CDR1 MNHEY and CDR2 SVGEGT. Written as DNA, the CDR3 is TGTGCCAGCAGTCTTTTGAGTATTTACGGCTACACCTTC. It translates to CASSLLSIYGYTF.